This TCR beta chain was sequenced for a study of neurological immune-mediated disorders. CDR1 SQVTM and CDR2 ANQGSEA come from the germline V gene. The CDR3 covers 12 residues. Trimming stripped 0 bases from V and 0 bases from J, with 1 base between. This clonotype appeared many times. As for the cDNA, it was generated by 5'RACE with 10-nucleotide random UMIs. TCRdb ran MiXCR on the 5' RACE reads and lists one entry per CDR3 protein. The table shows under 80,000 distinct CDR3 sequences, with approximately 4.1% occurring only once. The gene calls are TRBV29-1 and TRBJ2-3, with no clear D. The specimen was PBMCs. The sequence derives from a man aged 25-40 years with multiple sclerosis. The CDR3 sequence: CSVEDSTDTQYF. The CDR3 DNA is TGCAGCGTTGAAGACAGCACAGATACGCAGTATTTT.